This T cell receptor beta chain was captured by sequencing in a study of cytomegalovirus exposure and HLA in healthy donors. Study-wide background: Genotyping showed around 81% of a few hundred donors falling in the Caucasian-associated ancestry cluster. Study-level points and caveats: Segments of the TCR beta V type were, in most cases, productive about 90% or about 30% of the time in an earlier analysis. Analysis performed later showed TCR beta chains linked to HLA being more clonally expanded than equally common others. Specificity of three CMV-associated chains for CMV antigens was verified in vitro.

The PCR had 60 Vbeta and 13 Jbeta primers. Profiled with immunoSEQ multiplex PCR; TCRdb holds only in-frame clones, not every one. The sample lists about 130,000 clones, approximately 85% occurring once. V lost 6 bases and J 5 bases, leaving 13 bases between the germline ends. Germline CDR1 is MNHNS and CDR2 is SASEGT. There are 13 residues in the CDR3. Turning to this clone: Its antigen is not identified.

The specimen sequenced was PBMCs. The chain is built from TRBV6-1 and TRBJ1-2; D call uncertain. The clonotype comes from a boy aged 10-17 years in good health and CMV-seronegative. The CDR3 reads CASRVTSPYGYTF. CDR3 DNA sequence: TGTGCCAGCAGGGTCACTTCTCCTTATGGCTACACCTTC.